The source of this T cell receptor beta chain is a study of cytomegalovirus exposure and HLA in healthy donors. The protocol was immunoSEQ multiplex PCR, while the TCRdb copy is restricted to in-frame clones and leaves out a portion. The sample lists 90,000 to 130,000 clones; 70% to 90% were seen once. About this clone itself: Its antigen is currently unknown.

Study outcomes and limitations: Among TCR sequences, most were rare, though some public TCRs appeared in many donors.

This CDR3 has 17 amino acids. CDR1 is SGDLS, CDR2 YYNGEE, per germline. The V segment lost 0 bases and the J segment 0 bases; nucleotides outside the gene matches: 6. This chain joins TRBV9 and TRBJ1-3; 7 bases agree with TRBD1. Input material: PBMCs. This receptor was identified in a woman aged 18-29 years in good health and CMV-seronegative. CDR3 residues: CASSVEGQPNSGNTIYF. For the CDR3, the DNA is TGTGCCAGCAGCGTAGAGGGACAGCCAAACTCTGGAAACACCATATATTTT.